A selection of T cell receptor beta chains follows, all from one sample in a study of blood T cell repertoires in COVID-19. Assay used: immunoSEQ multiplex PCR; TCRdb lists only in-frame clones, some missing. The table shows approximately 440,000 clones, with less than 95% occurring only once. The sequenced sample was PBMCs or T cells enriched from blood (not recorded which). Source of these receptors: a man aged 18 to 30 who had recovered from COVID-19. Each CDR3 is given with its conserved first and last residue. D genes are given only for firm matches. Not every row has a clone size; where given, it reads once, few, many or a size class.

J gene,D gene,V gene,clone size,CDR3 DNA,CDR3 protein
TRBJ2-7,NA,TRBV4-1,NA,TGCGCCAGCAGCCCGACAGTGCCTCTTTTTTCCTACGAGCAGTACTTC,CASSPTVPLFSYEQYF
TRBJ1-1,NA,TRBV4-1,NA,TGCGCCAGCAGCCCCCAAACAGGGAAAAGATCAGACACTGAAGCTTTCTTT,CASSPQTGKRSDTEAFF
TRBJ2-3,TRBD2,TRBV7-8,NA,TGTGCCAGCAGCTTAGGGCTCGTGGCGGGAGGGCCCACAGATACGCAGTATTTT,CASSLGLVAGGPTDTQYF
TRBJ2-5,NA,TRBV2,NA,TGTGCCAGCAGTGTTGCGGGGGGCAGGGGGGAGACCCAGTACTTC,CASSVAGGRGETQYF
TRBJ1-5,TRBD1,TRBV6-5,NA,TGTGCCAGCACAGCAGGGGGCTTGCAGCCCCAGCATTTT,CASTAGGLQPQHF
TRBJ2-7,TRBD2,TRBV18,NA,TGTGCCAGCTCTCCCGGGACTAGCGGCTCCTACGAGCAGTACTTC,CASSPGTSGSYEQYF
TRBJ1-1,NA,TRBV15,NA,TGTGCCACCAGCAGAGATCCGGGCAGGGCCACTGAAGCTTTCTTT,CATSRDPGRATEAFF
TRBJ1-6,TRBD1,TRBV7-9,few,TGTGCCAGCAGCTTAGCTGGGACAGGGAATTCACCCCTCCACTTT,CASSLAGTGNSPLHF
TRBJ2-7,NA,TRBV7-9,NA,TGTGCCAGCAGCAGTTCTGGAGGAGGGGAGCAGTACTTC,CASSSSGGGEQYF
TRBJ2-1,NA,TRBV30,once,TGTGCCTGGAGCTCTCTAGACCTCTACAATGAGCAGTTCTTC,CAWSSLDLYNEQFF
TRBJ1-5,NA,TRBV10-3,NA,TGTGCCACGACCGGGGGGGACCAGCCCCAGCATTTT,CATTGGDQPQHF
TRBJ2-7,TRBD1,TRBV7-9,NA,TGTGCCAGCAGCCCTTGGGACAGACTCTACGAGCAGTACTTC,CASSPWDRLYEQYF